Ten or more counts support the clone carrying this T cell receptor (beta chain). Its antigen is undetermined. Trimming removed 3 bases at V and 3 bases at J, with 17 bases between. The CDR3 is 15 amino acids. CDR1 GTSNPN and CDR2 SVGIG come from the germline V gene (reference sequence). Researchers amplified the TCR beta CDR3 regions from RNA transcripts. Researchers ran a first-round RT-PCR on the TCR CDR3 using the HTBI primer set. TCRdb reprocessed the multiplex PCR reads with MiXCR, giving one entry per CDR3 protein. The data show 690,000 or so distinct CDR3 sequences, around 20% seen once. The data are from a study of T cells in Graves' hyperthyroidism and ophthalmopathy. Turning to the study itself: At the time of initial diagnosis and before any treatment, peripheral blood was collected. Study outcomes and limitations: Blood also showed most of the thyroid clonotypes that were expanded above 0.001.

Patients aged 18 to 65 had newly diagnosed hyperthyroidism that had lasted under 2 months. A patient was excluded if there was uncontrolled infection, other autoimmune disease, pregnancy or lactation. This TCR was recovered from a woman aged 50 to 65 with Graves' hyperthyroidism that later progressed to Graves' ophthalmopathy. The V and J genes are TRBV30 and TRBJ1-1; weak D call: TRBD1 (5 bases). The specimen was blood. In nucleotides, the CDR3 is TGTGCCTGGAGGATCCGTATGCAGGGTGACACTGAAGCTTTCTTT. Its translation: CAWRIRMQGDTEAFF.